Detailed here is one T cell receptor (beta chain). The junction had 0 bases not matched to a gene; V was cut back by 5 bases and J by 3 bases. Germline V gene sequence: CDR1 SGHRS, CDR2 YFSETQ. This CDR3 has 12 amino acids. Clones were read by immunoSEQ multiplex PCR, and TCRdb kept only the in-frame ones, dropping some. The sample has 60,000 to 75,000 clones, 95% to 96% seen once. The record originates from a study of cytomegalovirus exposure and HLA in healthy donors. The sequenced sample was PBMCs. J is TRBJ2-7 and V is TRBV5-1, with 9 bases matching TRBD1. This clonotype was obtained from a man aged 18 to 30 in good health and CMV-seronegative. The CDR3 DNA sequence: TGCGCCAGCAGGGGACAGGGCTACGAGCAGTACTTC. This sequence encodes CASRGQGYEQYF.